Below, 19 T cell receptor beta chains from the same sample are listed, as sequenced in a study of blood T cells in healthy people across ages (dated by TCRdb to 2013 to 2016). Receptors were amplified or captured by 5' RACE. Sequencing instrument: Illumina HiSeq 2500. A second roughly 7 to 11 cycle PCR used a sample-barcoded 5' primer and a J-beta primer mix. The public reads were quality trimmed at Q25 with fastp and then assembled into clones with MiXCR by TCRdb, keeping productive beta chains. Each record represents a unique CDR3 protein, reported with the most common genes and DNA among its rows. This sample gives a few hundred thousand distinct CDR3 sequences in total; roughly half of them show up just once. 51% of the sample rests with the top ten. The sequencing input was blood. The source of these receptors is a man between 60 and 70 years old in good health.

The chain recombines TRBV3-1 with TRBJ1-2; tentatively, D is TRBD1 (5 bases). The CDR3 runs 17 residues. The V end was cut by 0 bases, the J end by 7 bases, with 21 bases between. The germline V gene encodes CDR1 LGHDT and CDR2 YNNKEL (reference sequence). Here the CDR3 reads CASSQDTRGRGMSGYTF. The CDR3 DNA reads TGTGCCAGCAGCCAAGATACGCGAGGTCGGGGGATGAGTGGCTACACCTTC.

This chain uses TRBV30 with TRBJ2-1; 10 positions agree with TRBD1. CDR1 is GTSNPN, CDR2 SVGIG, per germline (reference sequence). There are 15 residues in the CDR3. V shed 2 bases, J shed 4 bases, and the junction held 5 bases outside the gene matches. CDR3 region: CAWSIRTGGYNEQFF. The CDR3 bases are TGTGCCTGGAGTATCAGGACAGGGGGGTACAATGAGCAGTTCTTC.

This clonotype has a handful of counts. The chain joins TRBV12-3 or TRBV12-4 to TRBJ2-5, with 12 bases matching TRBD2. This CDR3 spans 16 amino acids. With 8 bases clipped from V and 5 bases from J, the junction kept 12 bases outside the gene matches. The CDR3 DNA follows: TGTGCCAGCTCAGAACTAGCGGGAGGTTCTGGGGAGACCCAGTACTTC. This codes for CASSELAGGSGETQYF.

This clonotype was counted a single time. It may be a read error: a sequence one base away is much more abundant. The CDR3 DNA sequence: TGCGGTGCCCATCCCCAGGGGGGACTTGAAAAACTGTTTTTT. This codes for CGAHPQGGLEKLFF. The chain recombines TRBV20-1 with TRBJ1-4; 7 bases agree with TRBD1. This CDR3 spans 14 amino acids. Germline CDR1 DFQATT, CDR2 SNEGSKA (reference sequence).

This clonotype appeared once. The chain recombines TRBV7-2 with TRBJ1-5; weak D call: TRBD1 (5 bases). The germline V gene encodes CDR1 SGHTA and CDR2 FQGNSA. This CDR3 is 17 amino acids long. Trimming stripped 2 bases from V and 1 base from J, with 15 bases between. The CDR3 here is CASSLPPLKGSNQPQHF. The CDR3 bases are TGTGCCAGCAGCTTACCACCTCTTAAGGGGAGCAATCAGCCCCAGCATTTT.

For this clonotype: Sequence at one end of the junction differs from germline and may be a read error. The chain recombines TRBV7-9 with TRBJ1-2; D is uncertain. CDR3 length equals 13 residues. Germline values: CDR1 SEHNR, CDR2 FQNEAQ (reference sequence). The CDR3 bases are TGTACCAGCAGCCCAGCTGGACCCTATGGCTACACCTTC. This gives the protein CTSSPAGPYGYTF.

This clonotype was seen only a few times. The chain couples TRBV6-5 to TRBJ2-7; D may be TRBD1 or TRBD2 (6 bases each). This CDR3 has 13 amino acids. The V end was cut by 4 bases, the J end by 6 bases, with 13 bases between. Per germline, CDR1 MNHEY and CDR2 SVGAGI. The CDR3 DNA follows: TGTGCCAGCAGTTGGGAACAGGGAGGCGAGCAGTACTTC. This encodes CASSWEQGGEQYF.

The genes are TRBV9 and TRBJ2-5, with 9 bases identical to TRBD2. With 0 bases clipped from V and 5 bases from J, the junction kept 14 bases outside the gene matches. The CDR3 is made up of 18 amino acids. Germline V lookup: CDR1 SGDLS, CDR2 YYNGEE. The DNA of the CDR3 is TGTGCCAGCAGCGTAGACCCGAGAGTGCTAGCGGGGAAGGAGACCCAGTACTTC. Translation gives CASSVDPRVLAGKETQYF.

The chain combines TRBV7-2 with TRBJ2-1; 8 bases fit TRBD2. The CDR3 length is 14 residues. Unmatched junction bases numbered 10, after V lost 5 bases and J lost 10 bases. Germline V gives CDR1 SGHTA, CDR2 FQGNSA. The DNA of the CDR3 is TGTGCCAGCAGCCGAGGACTAGCCCCGGGGGAGCAGTTCTTC. It encodes CASSRGLAPGEQFF.

The chain carries TRBV28 and TRBJ2-1, with TRBD1 matching over 9 bases. This CDR3 is built from 14 residues. V lost 7 bases and J lost 5; bases outside the gene matches: 6. Germline values: CDR1 MDHEN, CDR2 SYDVKM. CDR3 protein: CASITGGADNEQFF. CDR3 in DNA: TGTGCCAGCATTACAGGGGGCGCCGACAATGAGCAGTTCTTC. Complete variable domain (other parts from reference TRBV28 and TRBJ2-1): DVKVTQSSRYLVKRTGEKVFLECVQDMDHENMFWYRQDPGLGLRLIYFSYDVKMKEKGDIPEGYSVSREKKERFSLILESASTNQTSMYLCASITGGADNEQFFGPGTRLTVL.

This chain links TRBV20-1 with TRBJ2-7; the match to TRBD2 covers 10 bases. This CDR3 contains 15 residues. V dropped 3 bases and J dropped 4; count of bases not matched to a gene: 9. Germline V lookup: CDR1 DFQATT, CDR2 SNEGSKA (reference sequence). As DNA, the CDR3 is TGCAGTGCTAGTGGGATAGCGGGAGGTTTATACGAGCAGTACTTC. Its protein is CSASGIAGGLYEQYF.

V usage is TRBV11-3 and J usage is TRBJ2-5; a possible D gene is TRBD1 (6 bases). The V and J ends lost 3 bases and 11 bases respectively, with 22 bases between them. CDR3 size: 15 residues. Germline V gene sequence: CDR1 SGHNT, CDR2 YENEEA. CDR3 sequence: CASSFRASRDNEQYF. CDR3 DNA: TGTGCCAGCAGCTTCAGGGCTAGTAGGGACAATGAGCAGTACTTC.

This chain joins TRBV5-1 and TRBJ2-7; 11 bases match TRBD2. The germline V gene encodes CDR1 SGHRS and CDR2 YFSETQ. CDR3 length: 16 amino acids. V lost 1 base, J lost 7 bases, and 10 bases stayed unmatched. In DNA form, the CDR3 reads TGCGCCAGCAGCTTGTTGGCTAGCGGGGGGTACAATGAGCAGTACTTC. The encoded protein is CASSLLASGGYNEQYF.

The chain carries TRBV7-2 and TRBJ1-1; D is possibly TRBD1 (6 bases). The germline CDR1 and CDR2 sequences are SGHTA and FQGNSA. Trimming cost V 0 bases and J 5 bases, with 19 bases left between them. This CDR3 region has 17 residues. The DNA of the CDR3 is TGTGCCAGCAGCTTAGCGGGGGAGGGGGGGGCGAGGACTGAAGCTTTCTTT. Amino acid sequence: CASSLAGEGGARTEAFF.

The chain joins TRBV20-1 to TRBJ2-5, with 11 positions matching TRBD2. This CDR3 contains 19 residues. Trimming at V came to 0 bases and at J to 5 bases, leaving 17 bases not matched to a gene. The V gene's germline CDR1 is DFQATT and CDR2 SNEGSKA (reference sequence). CDR3 sequence reads: CSARDQGLAAMLRGETQYF. In DNA form, the CDR3 reads TGCAGTGCTAGAGATCAGGGACTAGCGGCAATGCTACGGGGGGAGACCCAGTACTTC.

The rearrangement links TRBV7-3 to TRBJ2-1, with 9 nucleotides matching TRBD2. J was trimmed by 6 bases and V by 5 bases; bases with no gene match: 14. This CDR3 is 17 amino acids long. Germline V gives CDR1 SGHTA, CDR2 FQGTGA. The CDR3, as DNA: TGTGCCAGCAGCCCCGCCGGCGGGAGGGCCTACGGCAATGAGCAGTTCTTC. The encoded protein is CASSPAGGRAYGNEQFF.

The rearrangement joins TRBV2 to TRBJ1-2; 7 nucleotides agree with TRBD1. CDR1 is SNHLY, CDR2 FYNNEI, per germline. With 1 base clipped from V and 2 bases from J, the junction kept 13 bases outside the gene matches. The CDR3 extends over 18 amino acids. CDR3 protein: CASSEVRNRGSGNYGYTF. As DNA, the CDR3 is TGTGCCAGCAGTGAAGTTCGGAACAGGGGATCGGGCAACTATGGCTACACCTTC.

V and J are TRBV4-2 and TRBJ1-6; TRBD1 is a possible D gene (5 bases). This CDR3 has 17 amino acids. Germline values: CDR1 LGHNA, CDR2 YNFKEQ. Trimming shortened V by 4 bases and J by 0 bases, and 13 bases separated the two germline ends. The CDR3 spells CASSPYKGSSYNSPLHF. DNA of the CDR3: TGTGCCAGCAGCCCTTACAAGGGGAGCTCCTATAATTCACCCCTCCACTTT.

V usage is TRBV6-5 and J usage is TRBJ2-5; D gene unclear. The J call may be incorrect, as the DNA end agrees better with TRBJ2-7. Germline V CDR1 and CDR2: MNHEY, SVGAGI. The CDR3 spans 13 residues. CDR3 residues: CASSYDSLSEQYF. For the CDR3, the DNA is TGTGCCAGCAGTTACGACTCTCTGAGCGAGCAGTACTTC.